This T cell receptor (beta chain) was documented in a study of blood T cells in healthy people across ages. General study findings and limits: PBMCs that were unsorted prevented a conclusive naive versus antigen-experienced comparison. Versus aged donors, long-lived donors had higher diversity and more naive CD4+ cells.

There are 14 residues in the CDR3. V was pared by 2 bases and J by 4 bases, with 2 bases of the junction left unmatched. Looked up from germline, CDR1 is KGHSH and CDR2 is LQKENI. Isolation yielded PBMCs, at least 7 million per sample, in every case. For the second PCR, which ran for roughly 7 to 11 cycles, a sample-barcoded 5' primer and a J-beta primer mix were used. A template-switch adaptor with 12 random nucleotides tagged each cDNA molecule. TCRdb fed the 5' RACE reads into MiXCR, producing one record per CDR3 protein. This table has approximately 820,000 distinct CDR3 sequences, 40% to 50% appearing once. Of note for this clonotype: Its antigen is unknown.

Sequencing was performed on blood. The gene calls are TRBV18 and TRBJ1-5; TRBD1 aligns across 7 bases. The sequence was obtained from a man aged 55-75 years in good health. CDR3 in amino acids: CASSPTGVNQPQHF. The CDR3 nucleotides are TGTGCCAGCTCACCAACAGGGGTAAATCAGCCCCAGCATTTT.